This T cell receptor (beta chain) appears in the sequencing data of a study of persistence of HIV-infected CD4 T cells. This CDR3 contains 15 residues. The trim removed 4 bases at V and 1 base at J, leaving 5 bases unmatched. The germline gives CDR1 SGHRS, CDR2 YFSETQ. Details on this clone: Its antigen is still unknown.

Anti-CD3/anti-CD28 beads served as a nonspecific positive control stimulus. Responding CD4+ T cells were sorted by upregulation of both CD40 ligand and CD69. Sequencing used immunoSEQ version 4 in survey mode. Sequencing used immunoSEQ multiplex PCR; TCRdb keeps in-frame clones, though not all of them. The table shows 35,000 to 55,000 clones, with 80% to 95% occurring only once. The receptor's source is an adult man with HIV who was CMV-seropositive. This specimen consisted of CD4+ T cells sorted from PBMCs after approximately 19-hour stimulation, obtained from a patient who received antiretroviral therapy. This sequence joins TRBV5-1 and TRBJ1-5, with 7 bases that match TRBD1. CDR3: CASSEGAGSNQPQHF. The CDR3, as DNA: TGCGCCAGCAGCGAGGGGGCTGGAAGCAATCAGCCCCAGCATTTT.